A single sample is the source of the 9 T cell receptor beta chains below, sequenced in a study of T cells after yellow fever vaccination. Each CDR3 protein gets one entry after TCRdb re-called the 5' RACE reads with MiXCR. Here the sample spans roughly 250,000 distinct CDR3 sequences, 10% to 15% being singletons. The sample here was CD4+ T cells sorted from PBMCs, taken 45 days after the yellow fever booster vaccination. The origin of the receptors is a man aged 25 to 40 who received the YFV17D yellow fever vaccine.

This chain's CDR3 is CASSLIGGGLAKNIQYF. The CDR3 region has the DNA TGTGCCAGCAGCTTGATAGGGGGCGGTTTAGCCAAAAACATTCAGTACTTC. V and J are TRBV5-5 and TRBJ2-4; 7 nucleotides line up with TRBD1. V gave up 1 base and J gave up 0 bases; unmatched junction bases: 7. The germline V gene has CDR1 SGHKS and CDR2 YYEKEE (reference sequence). The CDR3 contains 17 residues.

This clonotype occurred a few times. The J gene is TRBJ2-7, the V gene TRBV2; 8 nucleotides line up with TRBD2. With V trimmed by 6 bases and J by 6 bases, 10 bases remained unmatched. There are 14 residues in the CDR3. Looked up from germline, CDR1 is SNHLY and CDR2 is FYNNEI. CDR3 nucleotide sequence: TGTGCCAGCAGGGGTAGTCTAGCGGGTTTCGAGCAGTACTTC. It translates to CASRGSLAGFEQYF.

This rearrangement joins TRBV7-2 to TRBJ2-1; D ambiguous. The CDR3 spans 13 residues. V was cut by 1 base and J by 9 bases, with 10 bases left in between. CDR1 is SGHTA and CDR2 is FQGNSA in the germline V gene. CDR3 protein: CASSLVGLFEQFF. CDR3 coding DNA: TGTGCCAGCAGCTTAGTAGGGCTGTTTGAGCAGTTCTTC.

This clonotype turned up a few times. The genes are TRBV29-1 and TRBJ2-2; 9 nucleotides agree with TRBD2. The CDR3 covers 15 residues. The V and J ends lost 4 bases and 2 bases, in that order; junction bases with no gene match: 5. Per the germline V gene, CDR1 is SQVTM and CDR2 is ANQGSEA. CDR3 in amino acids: CSVGPSGINTGELFF. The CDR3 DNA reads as TGCAGCGTTGGGCCTAGCGGGATAAACACCGGGGAGCTGTTTTTT.

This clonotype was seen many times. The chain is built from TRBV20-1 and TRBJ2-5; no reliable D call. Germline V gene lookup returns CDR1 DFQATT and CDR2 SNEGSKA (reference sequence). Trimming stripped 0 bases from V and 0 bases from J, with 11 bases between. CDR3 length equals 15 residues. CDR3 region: CSARDGKRNQETQYF. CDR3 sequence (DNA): TGCAGTGCTAGAGATGGGAAGCGCAACCAAGAGACCCAGTACTTC.

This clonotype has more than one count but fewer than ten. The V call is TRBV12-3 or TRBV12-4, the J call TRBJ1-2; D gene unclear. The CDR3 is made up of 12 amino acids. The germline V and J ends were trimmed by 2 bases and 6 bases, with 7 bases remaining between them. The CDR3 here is CASSLWDDGYTF. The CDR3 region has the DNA TGTGCCAGCAGTTTATGGGATGATGGCTACACCTTC.

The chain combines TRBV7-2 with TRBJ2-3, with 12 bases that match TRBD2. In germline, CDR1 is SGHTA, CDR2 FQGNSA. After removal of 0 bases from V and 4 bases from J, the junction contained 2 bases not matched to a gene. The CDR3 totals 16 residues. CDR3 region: CASSLALAGGADTQYF. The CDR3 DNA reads TGTGCCAGCAGCTTAGCTCTAGCGGGAGGGGCAGATACGCAGTATTTT. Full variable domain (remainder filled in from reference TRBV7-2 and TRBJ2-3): GAGVSQSPSNKVTEKGKDVELRCDPISGHTALYWYRQSLGQGLEFLIYFQGNSAPDKSGLPSDRFSAERTGGSVSTLTIQRTQQEDSAVYLCASSLALAGGADTQYFGPGTRLTVL.

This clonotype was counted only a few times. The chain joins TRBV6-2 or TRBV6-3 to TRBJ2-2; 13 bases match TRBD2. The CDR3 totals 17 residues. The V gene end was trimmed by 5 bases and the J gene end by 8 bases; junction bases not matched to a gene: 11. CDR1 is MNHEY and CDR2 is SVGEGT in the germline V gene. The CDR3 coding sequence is TGTGCCAGCAGTCGAACCCGAGGACTAGCGGGAGCTGGGGAGCTGTTTTTT. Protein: CASSRTRGLAGAGELFF.

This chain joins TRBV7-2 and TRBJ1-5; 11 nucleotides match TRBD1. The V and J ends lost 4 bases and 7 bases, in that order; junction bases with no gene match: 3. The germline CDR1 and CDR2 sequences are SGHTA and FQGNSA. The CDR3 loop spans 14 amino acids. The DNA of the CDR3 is TGTGCCAGCAGCTCCGGGACAGGGGGACAGCCCCAGCATTTT. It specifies CASSSGTGGQPQHF.